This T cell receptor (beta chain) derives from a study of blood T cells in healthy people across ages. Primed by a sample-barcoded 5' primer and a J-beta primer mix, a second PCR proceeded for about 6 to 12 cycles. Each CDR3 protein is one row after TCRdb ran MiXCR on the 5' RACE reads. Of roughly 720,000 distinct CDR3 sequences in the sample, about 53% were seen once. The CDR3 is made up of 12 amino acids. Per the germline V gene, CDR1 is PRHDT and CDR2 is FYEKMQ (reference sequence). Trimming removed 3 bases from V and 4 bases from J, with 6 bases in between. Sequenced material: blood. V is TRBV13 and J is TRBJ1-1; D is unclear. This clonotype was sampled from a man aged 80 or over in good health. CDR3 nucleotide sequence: TGTGCCAGCAGCTTCGGTCTCACTGAAGCTTTCTTT. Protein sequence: CASSFGLTEAFF.